What follows are 13 T cell receptor beta chains derived from one specimen sequenced in a study of T cell repertoires in ileal Crohn's disease. Generated by immunoSEQ multiplex PCR, the TCRdb table keeps only in-frame clones and is missing some. The table includes approximately 13,000 clones, 67% detected once. Time point described: neoterminal ileum biopsy at postoperative endoscopy, about 6 months after surgery. The sequencing sample was made of ileal tissue. The receptors shown here come from an adult with Crohn's disease.

Only a few counts were recorded for this clone. Within the sample, other DNA sequences also encode this same CDR3. The CDR3 spells CASSRTSGGDGYTF. The CDR3, as DNA: TGTGCCAGCAGCCGGACCTCGGGGGGCGATGGCTACACCTTC. The V call is TRBV14, the J call TRBJ1-2; TRBD1 might be the D (6 bases). The ends were cut back, 4 bases at V and 6 bases at J, with 15 bases in the middle. The CDR3 contains 14 residues. The germline CDR1 and CDR2 sequences are SGHDN and FVKESK.

The rearrangement uses TRBV6-1 and TRBJ2-7; D gene uncertain. The V and J ends lost 1 base and 4 bases respectively, with 8 bases between them. The CDR3 is made up of 13 amino acids. Germline V gene lookup returns CDR1 MNHNS and CDR2 SASEGT. The CDR3 DNA reads TGTGCCAGCAGTGAAGTCCTGAGGTACGAGCAGTACTTC. Translated: CASSEVLRYEQYF.

The rearrangement uses TRBV6-4 and TRBJ2-3, with 11 bases that match TRBD2. The CDR3 loop spans 15 amino acids. Germline CDR1 is MRHNA and CDR2 is SNTAGT. Trimming took 0 bases from V and 6 from J; bases not matched to a gene: 2. CDR3 nucleotide sequence: TGTGCCAGCAGTGACTCTAGCGGGGGGGCGGATACGCAGTATTTT. Encoded protein: CASSDSSGGADTQYF.

This clone came up a few times. The chain combines TRBV4-1 with TRBJ2-5; 9 nucleotides agree with TRBD1. Germline CDR1 MGHRA, CDR2 YSYEKL. CDR3 length: 15 amino acids. Trimming cost V 1 base and J 5 bases; bases outside gene matches: 5. CDR3 residues: CASSQVWGQGETQYF. DNA of the CDR3: TGCGCCAGCAGCCAAGTTTGGGGACAGGGCGAGACCCAGTACTTC.

The chain couples TRBV6-5 to TRBJ2-7; D gene uncertain. V gave up 4 bases and J gave up 5 bases, with 15 bases separating them. CDR1 is MNHEY, CDR2 SVGAGI, per germline. The CDR3 extends over 14 amino acids. CDR3 loop: CASSFSSAANEQYF. The CDR3 DNA sequence: TGTGCCAGCAGTTTCAGTAGTGCGGCAAACGAGCAGTACTTC.

By frequency in the sample, this clone is large. The rearrangement uses TRBV10-1 and TRBJ1-1; D gene ambiguous. Trimming took 2 bases from V and 2 from J, leaving 12 bases between them. This CDR3 is 15 amino acids long. The germline CDR1 and CDR2 sequences are WNHNN and SYGVQD (reference sequence). Here the CDR3 reads CASSERAGPNTEAFF. DNA for the CDR3: TGCGCCAGCAGTGAGCGGGCCGGGCCCAACACTGAAGCTTTCTTT.

The chain recombines TRBV6-1 with TRBJ2-5; 9 bases match TRBD1. CDR3 length: 14 amino acids. The V segment lost 6 bases and the J segment 4 bases; nucleotides outside the gene matches: 6. The germline V gene encodes CDR1 MNHNS and CDR2 SASEGT. CDR3 sequence (DNA): TGTGCCAGCAGGAAACAGGGGGCCCGAGAGACCCAGTACTTC. This codes for CASRKQGARETQYF.

The chain carries TRBV19 and TRBJ2-1, with 9 positions matching TRBD2. CDR1 is LNHDA and CDR2 is SQIVND in the germline V gene (reference sequence). The CDR3 sequence is 15 residues long. The V gene end was trimmed by 2 bases and the J gene end by 7 bases; junction bases not matched to a gene: 6. Here the CDR3 DNA reads TGTGCCAGTAGTATACTAGCGGGGTACAATAATGAGCAGTTCTTC. Its translation: CASSILAGYNNEQFF.

V usage is TRBV6-6 and J usage is TRBJ2-2, with a weak D call TRBD2 (5 bases). V was clipped by 4 bases and J by 1 base, with 7 bases between them. Per the germline V gene, CDR1 is MNHNY and CDR2 is SVGAGI (reference sequence). CDR3 length: 14 amino acids. The CDR3 DNA sequence: TGTGCCAGCAGTTTGAGCGGGAACACCGGGGAGCTGTTTTTT. This gives the protein CASSLSGNTGELFF.

The rearrangement links TRBV27 to TRBJ1-2, with 9 bases lining up with TRBD1. Germline CDR1 reads MNHEY; CDR2 reads SMNVEV (reference sequence). J was trimmed by 4 bases and V by 6 bases; bases with no gene match: 9. This CDR3 region has 15 residues. CDR3 residues: CASSPGQGSIYGYTF. The CDR3 DNA is TGTGCCAGCAGCCCGGGACAGGGTTCTATCTATGGCTACACCTTC.

J is TRBJ2-1 and V is TRBV29-1; 8 bases are a match to TRBD1. The CDR3 has 11 residues. With V trimmed by 6 bases and J by 7 bases, 2 bases remained unmatched. Germline CDR1 is SQVTM and CDR2 is ANQGSEA. The CDR3 reads CSVDRGNEQFF. For the CDR3, the DNA is TGCAGCGTCGACAGGGGAAATGAGCAGTTCTTC.

This clone was found a few times. The J gene is TRBJ2-1, the V gene TRBV2; D is unresolved. V lost 4 bases to trimming and J lost 7 bases, with 17 bases between them. Germline lookup yields CDR1 SNHLY and CDR2 FYNNEI. This CDR3 has 15 residues. The CDR3 loop is CASSGGRFLGNEQFF. CDR3 in DNA: TGTGCCAGCAGTGGGGGTCGCTTCTTGGGGAATGAGCAGTTCTTC.

V is TRBV19 and J is TRBJ1-5; the D gene is possibly TRBD1 (5 bases). CDR1 LNHDA and CDR2 SQIVND come from the germline V gene (reference sequence). V was trimmed by 0 bases and J by 1 base, leaving 7 bases between them. The CDR3 runs 15 residues. The CDR3 DNA is TGTGCCAGTAGTATAGATGGGGGGAGCAATCAGCCCCAGCATTTT. Encoded protein: CASSIDGGSNQPQHF.